This TCR beta chain was sequenced during a study of cytomegalovirus exposure and HLA in healthy donors. Study-wide context: Of all 360 or so donors who were genotyped, roughly 81% belonged to the Caucasian-associated ancestry cluster.

Primers for the PCR totalled 60 Vbeta and 13 Jbeta. The repertoire was sequenced with immunoSEQ multiplex PCR; TCRdb's copy has only in-frame clones and lacks some. Found here are about 160,000 clones, around 88% of them singletons; the top ten hold about 0.93%. In the case of this clone: The antigen is undetermined.

When sampled, the donors appeared nominally healthy, though they likely had unrecorded immune exposures. Findings and caveats of the study: Researchers reported that a few CMV-associated chains were confirmed in vitro as CMV antigen-specific. In a later analysis, donors in an Asian-associated ancestry cluster reportedly had fewer N-insertions in productive TCRs than the cohort mean.

Sequencing was performed on PBMCs. This sequence was found in a woman in her 30s in good health and CMV-seronegative.

The CDR3 nucleotides are TGTGCCAGCAGCCGATCGGGACAGTTCTACGAGCAGTACTTC. Encoded protein: CASSRSGQFYEQYF. The rearrangement links TRBV14 to TRBJ2-7; 7 positions agree with TRBD1. V shed 4 bases, J shed 3 bases, and the junction held 6 bases outside the gene matches. The germline CDR1 and CDR2 sequences are SGHDN and FVKESK. This CDR3 region has 14 residues.